This is a list of T cell receptor beta chains from one sample in a study of blood T cell repertoires in COVID-19. Profiled with immunoSEQ multiplex PCR; TCRdb holds only in-frame clones, not every one. The top ten clones hold around 19% of a sample with under 100,000 clones, around three quarters of them seen once. Sequencing was carried out using peripheral blood. These TCRs come from a woman at least 80 years old with active or convalescent COVID-19. Both conserved end residues are part of each CDR3. D genes are given only for firm matches. The listing skips clone size in some rows; elsewhere it reads once, few, many or a size class.

TRBV13	TRBJ2-6	NA	NA	TGTGCCAGCAGCTTAGGTGGCAGGGACAACGTCCTGACTTTC	CASSLGGRDNVLTF
TRBV12-3/TRBV12-4	TRBJ1-2	NA	NA	TGTGCCAGCAGTTTAGGGCAGGCCCATGGCTACACCTTC	CASSLGQAHGYTF
TRBV5-1	TRBJ1-2	TRBD1	NA	TGCGCCAGCACCCCCTTCCCGCAGGGGGCCTATGGCTACACCTTC	CASTPFPQGAYGYTF
TRBV30	TRBJ1-1	NA	NA	TGTGCCTGGAGCACGAACATAATGGAAGCTTTCTTT	CAWSTNIMEAFF
TRBV15	TRBJ2-7	NA	NA	TGTGCCACCAGCAGAGCGTACTACGAGCAGTACTTC	CATSRAYYEQYF
TRBV29-1	TRBJ2-5	TRBD1	few	TGCAGCGTTGAGACCGGGACAGGGGTGTTGGAGACCCAGTACTTC	CSVETGTGVLETQYF
TRBV7-9	TRBJ1-2	NA	NA	TGTGCCAGCAGCTTCCCGACAGCCTATGGCTACACCTTC	CASSFPTAYGYTF
TRBV2	TRBJ1-5	TRBD1	NA	TGTGCCAGCAGTGAGTCGGACAGGGCTCAGCCCCAGCATTTT	CASSESDRAQPQHF
TRBV29-1	TRBJ2-1	TRBD2	NA	TGCAGCGCCATGGGACTAGCGGGGGGGTATGAGCAGTTCTTC	CSAMGLAGGYEQFF
TRBV5-6	TRBJ2-5	NA	NA	TGTGCCAGCAGCACGGGACTCCAAGGGGAGACCCAGTACTTC	CASSTGLQGETQYF
TRBV10-3	TRBJ2-4	TRBD2	NA	TGTGCCATCAGCCCTGGGGAGGGCGATGTGTCCAAAAACATTCAGTACTTC	CAISPGEGDVSKNIQYF
TRBV5-1	TRBJ2-1	TRBD2	few	TGCGCCAGCAGCTTGGATTTGGTAGCGGGGCCGGGGGAGCAGTTCTTC	CASSLDLVAGPGEQFF
TRBV2	TRBJ2-3	NA	NA	TGTGCCAGCTCACCTCGGGTCCGCACAGATACGCAGTATTTT	CASSPRVRTDTQYF
TRBV19	TRBJ1-1	NA	once	TGTGCCAGTAGTATACAGATGAACACTGAAGCTTTCTTT	CASSIQMNTEAFF
TRBV28	TRBJ1-2	TRBD1	once	TGTGCCAGCAGTCCCGGGACAGGGGAAGGGTATGGCTACACCTTC	CASSPGTGEGYGYTF
TRBV29-1	TRBJ1-2	NA	NA	TGCAGCGTTGAGGTCACAGACTATGGCTACACCTTC	CSVEVTDYGYTF
TRBV5-4	TRBJ2-1	NA	NA	TGTGCCAGCAGCTTGGAGCGGGTCTCCTACAATGAGCAGTTCTTC	CASSLERVSYNEQFF
TRBV25-1	TRBJ1-1	NA	NA	TGTGCCAGCAGTCGGGGGACTGAAGCTTTCTTT	CASSRGTEAFF
TRBV19	TRBJ2-5	NA	NA	TGTGCCAGTAGTACTAGCCTTGGAGAGACCCAGTACTTC	CASSTSLGETQYF
TRBV6-6	TRBJ1-4	NA	NA	TGTGCCAGCAGTTACGTGCGGGGGGACGAAAAACTGTTTTTT	CASSYVRGDEKLFF
TRBV29-1	TRBJ2-3	TRBD1	NA	TGCAGCGTTAGGACAGGGGGGGATACGCAGTATTTT	CSVRTGGDTQYF
TRBV5-6	TRBJ1-2	NA	NA	TGTGCCAGCAGCTTGAGGGCCGGGAGTTTGAGCTACACCTTC	CASSLRAGSLSYTF
TRBV20-1	TRBJ2-3	TRBD2	few	TGCAGTGCTAGTCCTAGCGGGGGGTTTTACACAGATACGCAGTATTTT	CSASPSGGFYTDTQYF
TRBV6-5	TRBJ1-2	TRBD1	few	TGTGCCAGCAGACCTGACAGGGATCCTTTTGGGGGCTACACCTTC	CASRPDRDPFGGYTF
TRBV10-1	TRBJ2-5	TRBD1	NA	TGCGCCAGCAGTTCGGGACAGGGTGGGGAGACCCAGTACTTC	CASSSGQGGETQYF
TRBV30	TRBJ2-2	TRBD2	NA	TGTGCCTGGAGTGCCGGACTAGTTGCCGGGGAGCTGTTTTTT	CAWSAGLVAGELFF
TRBV7-8	TRBJ2-5	TRBD2	NA	TGTGCCAGCAGCTCCCTCGACGGGGGGTTTGGCGAGACCCAGTACTTC	CASSSLDGGFGETQYF
TRBV10-3	TRBJ2-1	TRBD2	NA	TGTGCCATCGGGAGAGGGACTAGCGGGAATCCTGAGCAGTTCTTC	CAIGRGTSGNPEQFF
TRBV6-5	TRBJ2-1	TRBD1	NA	TGTGCCAGCAGCGATGGGACAGGAGATTACAATGAGCAGTTCTTC	CASSDGTGDYNEQFF
TRBV6-5	TRBJ1-6	NA	NA	TGTGCCAGCAGTTACGGGTCGGGTAATTCACCCCTCCACTTT	CASSYGSGNSPLHF
TRBV30	TRBJ2-3	TRBD2	NA	TGTGCCTGGAGTGAAGGGACTAGCGGTTCTTTTGATACGCAGTATTTT	CAWSEGTSGSFDTQYF
TRBV27	TRBJ1-1	NA	NA	TGTGCCAGCAGTTTATCGCTGGGACATATGAACACTGAAGCTTTCTTT	CASSLSLGHMNTEAFF
TRBV15	TRBJ2-3	TRBD1	NA	TGTGCCTCCGGACAGGGAGGCGGCACAGATACGCAGTATTTT	CASGQGGGTDTQYF
TRBV5-1	TRBJ2-3	TRBD2	NA	TGCGCCAGCACTAGCGGAGAATACACAGATACGCAGTATTTT	CASTSGEYTDTQYF
TRBV19	TRBJ2-7	TRBD1	NA	TGTGCCAGTAGTGCCTACCCTGGGACAGAATACGAGCAGTACTTC	CASSAYPGTEYEQYF
TRBV30	TRBJ2-2	NA	NA	TGTGCCTGGAGTGTAGGGAGCGGGGAGCTGTTTTTT	CAWSVGSGELFF
TRBV7-2	TRBJ1-1	NA	NA	TGTGCCAGCAGCTTCACTTCCTCTTCGGGGAACACTGAAGCTTTCTTT	CASSFTSSSGNTEAFF
TRBV5-8	TRBJ1-1	NA	NA	TGTGCCAGCAGCTTGGTTGAGCTTGAAGCTTTCTTT	CASSLVELEAFF
TRBV7-2	TRBJ1-4	NA	once	TGTGCCAGCAGCTTACGGGCAGGGATAACGTCTAATGAAAAACTGTTTTTT	CASSLRAGITSNEKLFF
TRBV19	TRBJ1-5	NA	NA	TGTGCCAGTAGTATGAGGGAACGCAATCAGCCCCAGCATTTT	CASSMRERNQPQHF
TRBV11-2	TRBJ1-1	TRBD1	once	TGTGCCAGCAGCCCCGGGACAGGTACTACTGAAGCTTTCTTT	CASSPGTGTTEAFF